This T cell receptor beta chain was obtained from a study of blood T cell repertoires in COVID-19. In the study overall: From the United States, Italy and Spain came samples of acute and convalescent COVID-19.

This clone appeared a single time. Authors' analysis steps: Reference gene primer amplification gave estimated nucleated cell counts. Data came from immunoSEQ multiplex PCR; TCRdb stores just in-frame clones and leaves some out. V and J calls and clone size are copied from that table; D and trimming were computed from the DNA. The data contain some 360,000 clones, around 87% of them seen just once; the ten biggest clones take up about 2.3%. The source material was peripheral blood. The source is a woman aged 55 to 70 with COVID-19, enrolled during active disease.

Written as DNA, the CDR3 is TGTGCCAGCACAAGAGACAACCAAGAGACCCAGTACTTC. Its protein is CASTRDNQETQYF. The chain combines TRBV2 with TRBJ2-5; D uncertain. V was cut by 7 bases and J by 0 bases, with 9 bases left in between. In germline, CDR1 is SNHLY, CDR2 FYNNEI. The CDR3 consists of 13 residues. The entire variable domain, with the rest obtained from reference TRBV2 and TRBJ2-5, is as follows: EPEVTQTPSHQVTQMGQEVILRCVPISNHLYFYWYRQILGQKVEFLVSFYNNEISEKSEIFDDQFSVERPDGSNFTLKIRSTKLEDSAMYFCASTRDNQETQYFGPGTRLLVL.